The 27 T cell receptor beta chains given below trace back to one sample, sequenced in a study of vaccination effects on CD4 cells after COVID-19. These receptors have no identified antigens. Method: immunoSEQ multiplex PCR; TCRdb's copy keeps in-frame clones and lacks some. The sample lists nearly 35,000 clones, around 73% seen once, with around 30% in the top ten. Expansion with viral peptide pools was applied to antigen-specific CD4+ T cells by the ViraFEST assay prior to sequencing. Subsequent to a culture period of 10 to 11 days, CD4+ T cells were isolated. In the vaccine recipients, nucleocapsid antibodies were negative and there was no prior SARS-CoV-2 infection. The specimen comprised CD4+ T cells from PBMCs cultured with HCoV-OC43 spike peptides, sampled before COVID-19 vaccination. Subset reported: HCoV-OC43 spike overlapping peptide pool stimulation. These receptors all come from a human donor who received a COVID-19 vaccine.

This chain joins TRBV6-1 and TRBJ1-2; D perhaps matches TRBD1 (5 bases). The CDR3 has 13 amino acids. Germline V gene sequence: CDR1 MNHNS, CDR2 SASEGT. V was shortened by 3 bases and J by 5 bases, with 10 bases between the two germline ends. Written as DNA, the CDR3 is TGTGCCAGCAGTGAGGGGGTTTGGTATGGCTACACCTTC. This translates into CASSEGVWYGYTF.

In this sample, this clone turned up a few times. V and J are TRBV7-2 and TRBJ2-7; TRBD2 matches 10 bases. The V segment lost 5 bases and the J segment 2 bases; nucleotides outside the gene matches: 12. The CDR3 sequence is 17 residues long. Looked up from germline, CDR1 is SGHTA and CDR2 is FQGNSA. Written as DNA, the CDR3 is TGTGCCAGCAGCCCCTACCAACTAGCGGGGACCCCCTACGAGCAGTACTTC. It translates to CASSPYQLAGTPYEQYF.

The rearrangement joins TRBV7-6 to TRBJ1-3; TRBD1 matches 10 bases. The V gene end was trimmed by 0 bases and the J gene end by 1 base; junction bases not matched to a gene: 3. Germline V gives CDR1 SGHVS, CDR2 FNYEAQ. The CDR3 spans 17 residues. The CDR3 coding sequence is TGTGCCAGCAGCTTAGCCGGGACAGGGGTTTCTGGAAACACCATATATTTT. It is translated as CASSLAGTGVSGNTIYF.

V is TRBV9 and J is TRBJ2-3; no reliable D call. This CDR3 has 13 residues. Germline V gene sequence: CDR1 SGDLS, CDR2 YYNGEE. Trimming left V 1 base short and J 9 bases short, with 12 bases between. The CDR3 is CASSVTPTGTQYF. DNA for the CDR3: TGTGCCAGCAGCGTAACCCCAACCGGGACGCAGTATTTT.

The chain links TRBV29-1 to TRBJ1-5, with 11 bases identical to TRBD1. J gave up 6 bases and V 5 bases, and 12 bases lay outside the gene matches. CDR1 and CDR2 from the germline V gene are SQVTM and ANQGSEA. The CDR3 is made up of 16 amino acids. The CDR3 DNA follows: TGCAGCGTTTCCGGGACAGGGGGTTTGGGTAGTCAGCCCCAGCATTTT. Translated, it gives CSVSGTGGLGSQPQHF.

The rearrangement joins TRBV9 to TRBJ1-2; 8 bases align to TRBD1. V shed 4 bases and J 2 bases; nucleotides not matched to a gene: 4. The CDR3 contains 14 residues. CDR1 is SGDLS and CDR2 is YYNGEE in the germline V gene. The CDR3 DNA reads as TGTGCCAGCAGCCCCCGGACAGGGAACTATGGCTACACCTTC. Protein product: CASSPRTGNYGYTF.

In nucleotides, the CDR3 is TGTGGCCGTAGGGCCCAAGAGACCCAGTACTTC. It specifies CGRRAQETQYF. The chain recombines TRBV4-2 with TRBJ2-5; D not resolved. Germline-derived CDR1 and CDR2 are LGHNA and YNFKEQ. CDR3 length: 11 residues.

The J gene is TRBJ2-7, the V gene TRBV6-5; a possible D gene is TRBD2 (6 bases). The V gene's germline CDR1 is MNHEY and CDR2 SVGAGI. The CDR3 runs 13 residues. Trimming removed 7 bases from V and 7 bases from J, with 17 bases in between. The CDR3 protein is CASTNRAAGEQYF. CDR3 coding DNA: TGTGCCAGCACAAATAGGGCGGCGGGGGAGCAGTACTTC.

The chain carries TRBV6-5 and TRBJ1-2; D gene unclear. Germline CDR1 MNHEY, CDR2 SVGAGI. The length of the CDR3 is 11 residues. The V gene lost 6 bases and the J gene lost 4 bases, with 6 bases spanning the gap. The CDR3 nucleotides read TGTGCCAGCAGGGACGGCTATGGCTACACCTTC. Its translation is CASRDGYGYTF.

The CDR3 DNA is TGTGCCAGCAGCCAAAAATCCGCTGGAAACACCATATATTTT. This sequence encodes CASSQKSAGNTIYF. The rearrangement uses TRBV3-1 (or the pseudogene TRBV3-2) and TRBJ1-3; D unresolved. Germline CDR1 and CDR2: LGHDT and YNNKEL (reference sequence). The CDR3 is 14 amino acids. V was clipped by 2 bases and J by 2 bases, with 7 bases between them.

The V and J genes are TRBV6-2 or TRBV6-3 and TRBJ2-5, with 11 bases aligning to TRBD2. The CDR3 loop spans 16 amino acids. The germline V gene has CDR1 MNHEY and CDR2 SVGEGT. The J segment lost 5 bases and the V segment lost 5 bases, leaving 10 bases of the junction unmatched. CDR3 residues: CASSQANSGGAETQYF. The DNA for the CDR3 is TGTGCCAGCAGTCAAGCGAATAGCGGGGGGGCGGAGACCCAGTACTTC.

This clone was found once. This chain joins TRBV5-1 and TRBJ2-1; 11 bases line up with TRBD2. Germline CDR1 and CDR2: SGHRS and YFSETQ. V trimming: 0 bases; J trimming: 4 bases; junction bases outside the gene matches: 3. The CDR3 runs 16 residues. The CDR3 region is CASSLGGTSGYNEQFF. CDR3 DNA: TGCGCCAGCAGCTTGGGGGGGACTAGCGGTTACAATGAGCAGTTCTTC.

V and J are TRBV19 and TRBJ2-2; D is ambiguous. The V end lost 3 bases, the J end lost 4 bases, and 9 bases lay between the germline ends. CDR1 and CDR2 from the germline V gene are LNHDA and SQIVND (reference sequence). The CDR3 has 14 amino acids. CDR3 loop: CASSMGRSTGELFF. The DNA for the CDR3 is TGTGCCAGTAGTATGGGCAGGTCCACCGGGGAGCTGTTTTTT.

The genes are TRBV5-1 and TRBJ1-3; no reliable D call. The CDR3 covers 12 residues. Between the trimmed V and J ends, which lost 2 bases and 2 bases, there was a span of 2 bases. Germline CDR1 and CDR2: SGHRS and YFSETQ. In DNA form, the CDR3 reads TGCGCCAGCAGCTTACCTGGAAACACCATATATTTT. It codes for CASSLPGNTIYF.

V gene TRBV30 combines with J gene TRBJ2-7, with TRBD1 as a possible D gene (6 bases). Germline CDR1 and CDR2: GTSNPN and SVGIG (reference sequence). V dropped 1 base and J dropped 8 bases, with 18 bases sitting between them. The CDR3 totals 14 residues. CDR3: CAWSGGTGSLKQYF. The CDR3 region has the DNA TGTGCCTGGAGTGGGGGAACAGGGAGTTTGAAGCAGTACTTC. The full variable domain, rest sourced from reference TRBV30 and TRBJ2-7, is SQTIHQWPATLVQPVGSPLSLECTVEGTSNPNLYWYRQAAGRGLQLLFYSVGIGQISSEVPQNLSASRPQDRQFILSSKKLLLSDSGFYLCAWSGGTGSLKQYFGPGTRLTVT.

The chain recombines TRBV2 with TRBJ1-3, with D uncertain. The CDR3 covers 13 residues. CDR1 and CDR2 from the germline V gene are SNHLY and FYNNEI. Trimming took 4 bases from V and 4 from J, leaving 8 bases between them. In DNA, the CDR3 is TGTGCCAGCAGTGTGGAAAAGGGAAACACCATATATTTT. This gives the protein CASSVEKGNTIYF. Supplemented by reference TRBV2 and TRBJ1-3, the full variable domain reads EPEVTQTPSHQVTQMGQEVILRCVPISNHLYFYWYRQILGQKVEFLVSFYNNEISEKSEIFDDQFSVERPDGSNFTLKIRSTKLEDSAMYFCASSVEKGNTIYFGEGSWLTVV.

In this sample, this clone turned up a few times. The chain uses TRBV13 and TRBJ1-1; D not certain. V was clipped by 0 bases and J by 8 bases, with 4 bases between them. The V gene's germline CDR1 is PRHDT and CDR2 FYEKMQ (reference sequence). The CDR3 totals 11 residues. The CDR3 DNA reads TGTGCCAGCAGCTTAGGGTCGGAAGCTTTCTTT. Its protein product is CASSLGSEAFF.

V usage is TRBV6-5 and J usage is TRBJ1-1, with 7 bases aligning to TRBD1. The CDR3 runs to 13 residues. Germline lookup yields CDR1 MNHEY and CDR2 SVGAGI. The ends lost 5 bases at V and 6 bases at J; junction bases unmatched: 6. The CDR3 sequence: CASSRDRVAEAFF. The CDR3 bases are TGTGCCAGCAGTCGCGACAGGGTTGCTGAAGCTTTCTTT.

CDR3 bases: TGTGCCACTACGGAGGTCGTAGGGAACACTGAAGCTTTCTTT. Its translation: CATTEVVGNTEAFF. The rearrangement joins TRBV2 to TRBJ1-1, with D unresolved. The ends were cut back, 10 bases at V and 1 base at J, with 16 bases in the middle. This CDR3 comprises 14 residues. The germline gives CDR1 SNHLY, CDR2 FYNNEI.

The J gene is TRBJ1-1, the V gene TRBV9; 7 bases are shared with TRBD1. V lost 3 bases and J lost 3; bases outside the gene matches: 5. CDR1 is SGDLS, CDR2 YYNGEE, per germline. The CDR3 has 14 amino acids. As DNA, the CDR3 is TGTGCCAGCAGCGGATCCCAGGGGGACACTGAAGCTTTCTTT. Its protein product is CASSGSQGDTEAFF.

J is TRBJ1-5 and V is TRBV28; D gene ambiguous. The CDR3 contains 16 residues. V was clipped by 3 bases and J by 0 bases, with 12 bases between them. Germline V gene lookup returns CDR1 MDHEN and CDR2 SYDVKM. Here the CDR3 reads CASSFAGTNSNQPQHF. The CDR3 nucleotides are TGTGCCAGCAGTTTCGCAGGCACTAATAGCAATCAGCCCCAGCATTTT. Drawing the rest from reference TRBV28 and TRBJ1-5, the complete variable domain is DVKVTQSSRYLVKRTGEKVFLECVQDMDHENMFWYRQDPGLGLRLIYFSYDVKMKEKGDIPEGYSVSREKKERFSLILESASTNQTSMYLCASSFAGTNSNQPQHFGDGTRLSIL.

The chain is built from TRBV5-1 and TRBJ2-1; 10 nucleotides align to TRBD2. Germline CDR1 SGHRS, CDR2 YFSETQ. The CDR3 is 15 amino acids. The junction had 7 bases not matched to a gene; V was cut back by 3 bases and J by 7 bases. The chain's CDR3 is CASSSGTSVLNEQFF. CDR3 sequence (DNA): TGCGCCAGCAGCTCCGGGACTAGCGTTCTAAATGAGCAGTTCTTC.

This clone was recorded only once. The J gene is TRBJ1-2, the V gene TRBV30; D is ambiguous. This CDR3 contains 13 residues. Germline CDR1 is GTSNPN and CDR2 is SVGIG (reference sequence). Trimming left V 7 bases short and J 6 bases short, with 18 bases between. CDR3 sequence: CASYRMYSNGYTF. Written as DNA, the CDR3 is TGTGCCTCGTATCGGATGTACTCCAATGGCTACACCTTC.

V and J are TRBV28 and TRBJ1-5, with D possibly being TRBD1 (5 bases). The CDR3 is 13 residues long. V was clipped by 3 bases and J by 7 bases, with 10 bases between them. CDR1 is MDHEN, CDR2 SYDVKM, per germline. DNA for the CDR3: TGTGCCAGCAGTTTGGAGGGGCAGCAGCCCCAGCATTTT. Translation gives CASSLEGQQPQHF. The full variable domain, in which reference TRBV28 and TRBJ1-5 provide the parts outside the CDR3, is DVKVTQSSRYLVKRTGEKVFLECVQDMDHENMFWYRQDPGLGLRLIYFSYDVKMKEKGDIPEGYSVSREKKERFSLILESASTNQTSMYLCASSLEGQQPQHFGDGTRLSIL.

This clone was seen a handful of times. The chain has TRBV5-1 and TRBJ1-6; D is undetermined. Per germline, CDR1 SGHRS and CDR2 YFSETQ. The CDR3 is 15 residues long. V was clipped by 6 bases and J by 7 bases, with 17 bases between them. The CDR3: CASTSRDGVNSPLHF. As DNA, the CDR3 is TGCGCCAGCACCAGTCGGGATGGGGTCAATTCACCCCTCCACTTT.

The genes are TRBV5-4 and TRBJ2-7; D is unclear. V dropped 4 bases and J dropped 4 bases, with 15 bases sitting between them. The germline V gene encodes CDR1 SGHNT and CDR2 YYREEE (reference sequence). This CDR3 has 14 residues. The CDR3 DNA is TGTGCCAGCAGCCCAAATTTCTTGAATTACGAGCAGTACTTC. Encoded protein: CASSPNFLNYEQYF.

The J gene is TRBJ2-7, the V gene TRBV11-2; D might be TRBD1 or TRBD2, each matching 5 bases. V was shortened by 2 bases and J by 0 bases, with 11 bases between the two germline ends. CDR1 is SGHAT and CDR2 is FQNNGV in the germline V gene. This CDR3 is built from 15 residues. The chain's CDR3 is CASSLPGRSSYEQYF. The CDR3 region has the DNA TGTGCCAGCAGCTTACCGGGACGCAGCTCCTACGAGCAGTACTTC.